These 20 T cell receptor beta chains were sequenced from one sample in a study of glioma-infiltrating T cells. Amplification of TCR alpha and beta CDR3 regions from RNA used iRepertoire nested multiplex PCR. TCRdb reanalysed the multiplex PCR reads using MiXCR and keeps one entry per CDR3 protein. The sample lists 1,000 to 1,200 distinct CDR3 sequences; 25% to 35% were seen once. Sequenced: glioma tissue, nonneoplastic brain tissue, or PBMCs (not recorded which). The receptor set was obtained from a human donor with low-grade glioma or glioblastoma, undergoing nonglioma brain surgery, or in good health (not recorded which).

About this clonotype: For a library built for alpha chains, this beta chain is a stray read; little rests on its size. The rearrangement links TRBV6-2 or TRBV6-3 to TRBJ2-5, with TRBD2 matching over 16 bases. Germline CDR1 and CDR2: MNHEY and SVGEGT. The CDR3 totals 18 residues. J was trimmed by 7 bases and V by 6 bases; bases with no gene match: 14. The CDR3 is CASSNPGLAGGPAATQYF. CDR3 DNA sequence: TGTGCCAGCAGCAACCCGGGACTAGCGGGAGGGCCGGCCGCGACCCAGTACTTC.

This clonotype has a handful of counts. Since it is a stray read in a library aimed at alpha chains, this beta chain has a size that is not meaningful. The rearrangement uses TRBV27 and TRBJ1-6; D call uncertain. The V gene lost 4 bases and the J gene lost 8 bases, with 9 bases spanning the gap. The CDR3 runs 13 residues. Germline loops: CDR1 MNHEY, CDR2 SMNVEV (reference sequence). In DNA, the CDR3 is TGTGCCAGCAGTTCAAGGGATTATTCACCCCTCCACTTT. It translates to CASSSRDYSPLHF.

Remarks on this clonotype: The library was prepared for alpha chains; this beta chain is a stray read, so its frequency means little. The genes are TRBV6-2 or TRBV6-3 and TRBJ1-5; D ambiguous. The CDR3 runs 13 residues. Germline CDR1 MNHEY, CDR2 SVGEGT. V lost 2 bases to trimming and J lost 7 bases, with 9 bases between them. The CDR3 is CASSYRVRQPQHF. DNA for the CDR3: TGTGCCAGCAGTTACCGGGTTCGGCAGCCCCAGCATTTT.

Worth noting for this clonotype: In a library made to pick up alpha chains, this beta chain is a stray read with a size that means little. The V call is TRBV20-1, the J call TRBJ2-7; 7 bases fit TRBD2. Per germline, CDR1 DFQATT and CDR2 SNEGSKA (reference sequence). The CDR3 totals 14 residues. The V segment lost 1 base and the J segment 0 bases; nucleotides outside the gene matches: 3. CDR3 sequence reads: CSARGAGSSYEQYV. The CDR3 DNA reads as TGCAGTGCTAGAGGAGCGGGGAGCTCCTACGAGCAGTACGTC.

Remarks on this clonotype: The library was designed around alpha chains, so this beta chain is a stray read whose abundance carries little weight. The rearrangement joins TRBV18 to TRBJ2-1; 11 bases line up with TRBD2. The germline gives CDR1 KGHSH, CDR2 LQKENI. J was trimmed by 7 bases and V by 8 bases; bases with no gene match: 10. The CDR3 contains 15 residues. The CDR3 sequence: CASAAASGRRNEQFF. The CDR3 nucleotides read TGTGCCAGCGCCGCGGCTAGCGGGAGGCGAAATGAGCAGTTCTTC.

A word on this clonotype: A library made for alpha chains picked up this beta chain off target, so its size means little. The V and J genes are TRBV20-1 and TRBJ1-5, with no clear D. The CDR3 runs to 15 residues. The V gene's germline CDR1 is DFQATT and CDR2 SNEGSKA (reference sequence). Trimming removed 5 bases at V and 1 base at J, with 15 bases between. The CDR3 protein is CSASIGRTSNQPQHF. Here the CDR3 DNA reads TGCAGTGCTTCAATCGGACGCACAAGCAATCAGCCCCAGCATTTT.

Concerning this clonotype: This beta chain turned up in a library designed for alpha chains; as an off-target read, its abundance says little. This chain uses TRBV7-2 with TRBJ2-3, with D perhaps TRBD2 (6 bases). This CDR3 is built from 15 residues. Germline V gene sequence: CDR1 SGHTA, CDR2 FQGNSA. V shed 2 bases and J shed 6 bases, with 15 bases lying between them. The CDR3 spells CASSLNRDSSDTQYF. In nucleotides, the CDR3 is TGTGCCAGCAGCTTAAACCGGGACTCCTCGGATACGCAGTATTTT.

A word on this clonotype: This beta chain represents an off-target read in a library built for alpha chains; its size is of limited meaning. The V and J genes are TRBV20-1 and TRBJ2-1, with 11 nucleotides matching TRBD2. CDR3 length: 16 residues. V was pared by 1 base and J by 3 bases, with 5 bases of the junction left unmatched. Germline values: CDR1 DFQATT, CDR2 SNEGSKA (reference sequence). CDR3 protein: CSARVPSGRLYNEQFF. As DNA, the CDR3 is TGCAGTGCTAGAGTGCCTAGCGGGAGGCTCTACAATGAGCAGTTCTTC.

As to this clonotype: The conserved phenylalanine or tryptophan is not found at the CDR3 terminus, so this likely reflects a read error. The library was built for alpha chains, so this beta chain is an off-target read and its size means little. The rearrangement links TRBV20-1 to TRBJ2-5; 8 bases match TRBD2. The V segment lost 6 bases and the J segment 2 bases; nucleotides outside the gene matches: 11. Germline assignment: CDR1 DFQATT and CDR2 SNEGSKA (reference sequence). This CDR3 comprises 15 residues. CDR3 nucleotides: TGCAGTGCCATGGGTGGGTCTAGCGGGCAAGAGACCCAGTACCTC. This codes for CSAMGGSSGQETQYL.

As for this clonotype: This beta chain appears as a stray read in a library generated for alpha chains; its size is not informative. The chain is built from TRBV7-2 and TRBJ2-3; D remains ambiguous. This CDR3 spans 14 amino acids. Germline V gene lookup returns CDR1 SGHTA and CDR2 FQGNSA. V dropped 1 base and J dropped 2 bases, with 7 bases sitting between them. The CDR3: CASSLVGHTDTQYF. Here the CDR3 DNA reads TGTGCCAGCAGCTTAGTAGGCCACACAGATACGCAGTATTTT. The full variable domain, in which reference TRBV7-2 and TRBJ2-3 provide the parts outside the CDR3, is GAGVSQSPSNKVTEKGKDVELRCDPISGHTALYWYRQSLGQGLEFLIYFQGNSAPDKSGLPSDRFSAERTGGSVSTLTIQRTQQEDSAVYLCASSLVGHTDTQYFGPGTRLTVL.

Concerning this clonotype itself: The library was designed around alpha chains, so this beta chain is a stray read whose abundance carries little weight. J is TRBJ2-7 and V is TRBV5-1; TRBD2 matches 11 bases. CDR1 is SGHRS and CDR2 is YFSETQ in the germline V gene. This CDR3 spans 15 amino acids. V lost 0 bases and J lost 6; bases outside the gene matches: 5. The CDR3 reads CASSLEWLAGGEQYF. CDR3 sequence (DNA): TGCGCCAGCAGCTTGGAGTGGCTAGCGGGAGGCGAGCAGTACTTC.

To note about this clonotype: This beta chain is a stray read from a library made for alpha chains; its abundance is not meaningful. The rearrangement uses TRBV5-4 and TRBJ2-1; possibly TRBD1 or TRBD2 for D (5 bases each). Germline V gene data show CDR1 as SGHNT and CDR2 as YYREEE (reference sequence). V lost 0 bases, J lost 6 bases, and 13 bases lay in between. The CDR3 is 15 amino acids. The chain's CDR3 is CASSLGGSNTNEQFF. CDR3 sequence (DNA): TGTGCCAGCAGCTTGGGGGGGAGTAATACCAATGAGCAGTTCTTC.

In regard to this clonotype: Because this beta chain is a stray read in a library intended to capture alpha chains, its abundance should not be given much weight. The V call is TRBV27, the J call TRBJ2-5; 7 bases are a match to TRBD1. Trimming removed 4 bases from V and 1 base from J; junction bases left unmatched: 6. Germline CDR1 is MNHEY and CDR2 is SMNVEV (reference sequence). The CDR3 sequence is 15 residues long. The CDR3 here is CASSSLGQPQETQYF. CDR3 bases: TGTGCCAGCAGTTCATTGGGACAGCCCCAAGAGACCCAGTACTTC.

A word on this clonotype: Being off target in a library aimed at alpha chains, this beta chain has a size of little meaning. The V call is TRBV6-9, the J call TRBJ2-3; maybe TRBD1 (6 bases). The CDR3 extends over 14 amino acids. V lost 7 bases and J lost 3, with 14 bases in between. CDR1 is MNHGY, CDR2 SVAAGI, per germline. This CDR3 is CASIYYRVTDTQYF. The CDR3 DNA follows: TGTGCCAGCATCTATTACAGGGTGACAGATACGCAGTATTTT.

Worth noting for this clonotype: A library made for alpha chains picked up this beta chain off target, so its size means little. The chain employs TRBV20-1 and TRBJ2-5; 8 positions agree with TRBD2. V lost 6 bases, J lost 2 bases, and 11 bases stayed unmatched. Germline V gives CDR1 DFQATT, CDR2 SNEGSKA (reference sequence). The CDR3 is 15 amino acids. CDR3 bases: TGCAGTGCCATGGGTGGGTCTAGCGGGCAAGAGACCCAGTACTTC. Its translation: CSAMGGSSGQETQYF.

This clonotype has a handful of counts. In a library made to pick up alpha chains, this beta chain is a stray read with a size that means little. The J gene is TRBJ2-1, the V gene TRBV20-1; D ambiguous. This CDR3 is built from 13 residues. CDR1 is DFQATT, CDR2 SNEGSKA, per germline (reference sequence). Trimming removed 3 bases from V and 6 bases from J, with 12 bases in between. The CDR3 DNA reads as TGCAGTGCTAGGGGTAGTTCTGTCAATGAGCAGTTCTTC. Its protein product is CSARGSSVNEQFF.

This clonotype was detected a few times. Because this beta chain is a stray read in a library intended to capture alpha chains, its abundance should not be given much weight. The J gene is TRBJ1-2, the V gene TRBV11-2; D is unresolved. This CDR3 has 13 amino acids. Per the germline V gene, CDR1 is SGHAT and CDR2 is FQNNGV. The V end was cut by 6 bases, the J end by 7 bases, with 15 bases between. For the CDR3, the DNA is TGTGCCAGCAGGATAGAGTCGTCTGGTGGCTACACCTTC. As protein: CASRIESSGGYTF.

Relative to its sample, this clonotype is large. This beta chain is an off-target read within a library intended for alpha chains, so its frequency means little. J is TRBJ2-5 and V is TRBV6-1; perhaps D is TRBD1 or TRBD2 (5 bases each). V was shortened by 7 bases and J by 4 bases, with 7 bases between the two germline ends. The CDR3 has 11 residues. The germline gives CDR1 MNHNS, CDR2 SASEGT. The CDR3 DNA reads TGTGCCAGCACTGGGGGAGAGACCCAGTACTTC. It translates to CASTGGETQYF.

A note on this clonotype: This beta chain is an off-target read within a library intended for alpha chains, so its frequency means little. The rearrangement joins TRBV18 to TRBJ2-5; D gene ambiguous. CDR3 length: 14 amino acids. Trimming left V 3 bases short and J 0 bases short, with 8 bases between. Germline loops: CDR1 KGHSH, CDR2 LQKENI. The CDR3 DNA reads TGTGCCAGCTCACCCAGCGAATACCAAGAGACCCAGTACTTC. Amino acids: CASSPSEYQETQYF. Drawing the rest from reference TRBV18 and TRBJ2-5, the complete variable domain is NAGVMQNPRHLVRRRGQEARLRCSPMKGHSHVYWYRQLPEEGLKFMVYLQKENIIDESGMPKERFSAEFPKEGPSILRIQQVVRGDSAAYFCASSPSEYQETQYFGPGTRLLVL.

About this clonotype: Little can be read into the size of this beta chain, an off-target read in a library designed for alpha chains. The rearrangement uses TRBV28 and TRBJ2-1; D gene ambiguous. V was shortened by 3 bases and J by 3 bases, with 3 bases between the two germline ends. The CDR3 extends over 12 amino acids. From germline, CDR1 is MDHEN and CDR2 SYDVKM. The CDR3 sequence: CASSLGYNEQFF. The CDR3 DNA reads as TGTGCCAGCAGTTTGGGCTACAATGAGCAGTTCTTC.